The text below deals with one T cell receptor beta chain. Random hexamers were used to reverse transcribe an amount of about 0.45 to 1 ug RNA. With immunoSEQ multiplex PCR, TCR beta CDR3 was amplified across 54 Vbeta and 13 Jbeta. TCRdb re-called the immunoSEQ multiplex PCR reads through MiXCR, storing one row per CDR3 protein. The data contain fewer than 150,000 distinct CDR3 sequences, roughly 96% of them singletons. The sample belongs to a study of CD8 T cells in Susac syndrome. Healthy donors constituted the controls, which were matched for age and sex. Negative isolation yielded CD8+ and CD4+ T cells; FACS enriched TEMRA cells. Germline CDR1 is KGHSH and CDR2 is LQKENI. Trimming stripped 3 bases from V and 8 bases from J, with 13 bases between. The CDR3 extends over 14 amino acids.

The chain recombines TRBV18 with TRBJ1-4; D gene uncertain. Sequencing was performed on CD4+ T cells from PBMCs. The receptor was derived from a human donor in good health. The CDR3 loop is CASSPDRQGEKLFF. The CDR3 region has the DNA TGTGCCAGCTCACCGGACCGGCAAGGGGAAAAACTGTTTTTT.